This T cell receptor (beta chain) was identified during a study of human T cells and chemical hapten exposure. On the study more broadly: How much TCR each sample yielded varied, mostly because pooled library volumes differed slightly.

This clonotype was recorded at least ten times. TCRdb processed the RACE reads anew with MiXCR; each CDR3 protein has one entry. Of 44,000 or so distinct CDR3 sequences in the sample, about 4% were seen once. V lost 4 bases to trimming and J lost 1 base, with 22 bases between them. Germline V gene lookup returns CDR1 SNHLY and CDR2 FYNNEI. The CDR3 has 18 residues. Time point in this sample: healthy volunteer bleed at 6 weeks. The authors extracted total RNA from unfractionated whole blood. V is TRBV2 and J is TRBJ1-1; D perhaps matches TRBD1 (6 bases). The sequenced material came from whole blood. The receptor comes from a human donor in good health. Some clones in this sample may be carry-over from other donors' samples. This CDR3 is CASSGRGTNLLTNTEAFF. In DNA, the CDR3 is TGTGCCAGCAGTGGGAGGGGGACAAATCTTCTAACGAACACTGAAGCTTTCTTT.